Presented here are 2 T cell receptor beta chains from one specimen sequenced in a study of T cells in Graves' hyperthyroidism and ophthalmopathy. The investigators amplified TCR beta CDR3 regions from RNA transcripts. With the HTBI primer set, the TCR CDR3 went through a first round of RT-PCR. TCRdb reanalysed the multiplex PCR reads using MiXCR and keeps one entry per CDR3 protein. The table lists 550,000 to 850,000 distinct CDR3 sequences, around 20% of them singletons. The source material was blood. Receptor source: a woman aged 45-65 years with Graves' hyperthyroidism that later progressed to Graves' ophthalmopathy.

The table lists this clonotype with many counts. This CDR3 reads CASSQIRGAYEKLFF. In DNA, the CDR3 is TGTGCCAGCAGCCAAATCAGGGGGGCCTATGAAAAACTGTTTTTT. This chain uses TRBV3-1 with TRBJ1-4, with 7 positions matching TRBD1. After removal of 2 bases from V and 6 bases from J, the junction contained 6 bases not matched to a gene. The CDR3 spans 15 residues. The germline CDR1 and CDR2 sequences are LGHDT and YNNKEL (reference sequence).

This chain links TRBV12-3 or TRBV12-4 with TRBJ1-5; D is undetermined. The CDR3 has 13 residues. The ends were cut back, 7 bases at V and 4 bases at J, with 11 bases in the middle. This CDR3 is CASTERQNQPQHF. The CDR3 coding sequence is TGTGCCAGCACGGAGCGGCAGAATCAGCCCCAGCATTTT.